The clone carrying this TCR beta chain was seen repeatedly, ten times or more. The antigen is undetermined. Other DNA sequences in the sample encode the same CDR3. Method: immunoSEQ multiplex PCR; TCRdb's copy keeps in-frame clones and lacks some. Here the sample spans hundreds of thousands of clones, about 82% being singletons. This record belongs to a study of shared clonotypes between healthy human individuals. Unsorted samples drew genomic DNA from 70 million to 95 million PBMCs. Study-wide results and limits: Among donors, clonotype sharing was expected to be affected by sequencing depth.

V shed 3 bases and J 4 bases; nucleotides not matched to a gene: 0. The CDR3 runs to 13 residues. CDR1 is GTSNPN and CDR2 is SVGIG in the germline V gene (reference sequence). The V and J genes are TRBV30 and TRBJ2-5, with 12 positions matching TRBD2. The sequenced sample consisted of PBMCs. The source is a woman aged 40 to 49 in good health. Some clones in this sample may be carry-over from other donors' samples. CDR3 loop: CAWRLAGGETQYF. The DNA for the CDR3 is TGTGCCTGGAGACTAGCGGGAGGAGAGACCCAGTACTTC.